The rows below give T cell receptor beta chains drawn from one sample of a study of OX40 agonist ivuxolimab in advanced cancers. Sequencing was performed with immunoSEQ multiplex PCR; in TCRdb, only in-frame clones are kept and a portion is missing. Of roughly 89,000 clones in the sample, about nine tenths were seen once. The sample in question was CD4+ or CD8+ T cells sorted from blood, obtained in a trial of the OX40 agonist ivuxolimab. These TCRs come from an adult with an advanced solid tumor such as melanoma, head and neck, liver or kidney cancer. The CDR3 runs from the conserved cysteine through the conserved F or W. The order of the fields is D gene, J gene, V gene, clone size, CDR3 DNA, CDR3 protein. The D gene is left open where the match is weak. Only part of the rows carry a size: once, few, many, or a class if the clone is expanded.

>TRBD2|TRBJ2-1|TRBV19|-
TGTGCCAGTAGTATGAGCGGGAGGGCCGGGAATGAGCAGTTCTTC
CASSMSGRAGNEQFF
>-|TRBJ1-2|TRBV2|-
TGTGCCAGCGCCCCAGCAACCCGAGGGTCTAACTATGGCTACACCTTC
CASAPATRGSNYGYTF
>-|TRBJ2-7|TRBV19|-
TGTGCCAGTAGCAGGGGTCGCTACGAGCAGTACTTC
CASSRGRYEQYF
>TRBD1|TRBJ1-1|TRBV15|-
TGTGCCACCAGCAGAGAGGGGACAGGAGGGACTGAAGCTTTCTTT
CATSREGTGGTEAFF
>-|TRBJ2-1|TRBV10-2|once
TGCGCCAGCAGTGCGGGAGAATTAAATGAGCAGTTCTTC
CASSAGELNEQFF
>-|TRBJ2-7|TRBV6-1|few
TGTGCCAGCATCTCGAACTTGGGGTACGAGCAGTACTTC
CASISNLGYEQYF
>TRBD1|TRBJ2-7|TRBV12-5|-
TGTGCTAGTGGTTTGCGGGACAGGCCCTACGAGCAGTACTTC
CASGLRDRPYEQYF
>TRBD2|TRBJ2-3|TRBV11-2|-
TGTGCCAGCAGCGTCGTAGCGGGAGGGGGCACAGATACGCAGTATTTT
CASSVVAGGGTDTQYF
>-|TRBJ1-2|TRBV2|-
TGTGCCAGCAGCAGGGAGATCAACTATGGCTACACCTTC
CASSREINYGYTF
>-|TRBJ1-2|TRBV5-4|-
TGTGCCAGCAGCTTTAACCCTAACTATGGCTACACCTTC
CASSFNPNYGYTF
>-|TRBJ2-6|TRBV6-4|few
TGTGCCAGCAGTGACTCGCGGTCTGGGGCCAACGTCCTGACTTTC
CASSDSRSGANVLTF
>TRBD1|TRBJ2-5|TRBV6-5|-
TGTGCCAGCAGTTACTATGGACAGGTGGAAGAGACCCAGTACTTC
CASSYYGQVEETQYF
>TRBD2|TRBJ2-1|TRBV6-4|-
TGTGCCAGCAGTGGGACTAGCGGGGCCTACAATGAGCAGTTCTTC
CASSGTSGAYNEQFF
>-|TRBJ1-4|TRBV28|-
TGTGCCAGCAGTCCTCCGGGGGCAGTCCACTTAACAACTAATGAAAAACTGTTTTTT
CASSPPGAVHLTTNEKLFF
>-|TRBJ2-3|TRBV28|-
TGTGCCAGCTTCGGCGTCTCTACGCAGTATTTT
CASFGVSTQYF
>-|TRBJ2-7|TRBV7-2|-
TGTGCCAGCAGCTTCCACTACGAGCAGTACTTC
CASSFHYEQYF
>TRBD2|TRBJ2-7|TRBV5-1|-
TGCGCCAGCAGCTTGGCGGGACTAGAGCCCACCTACGAGCAGTACTTC
CASSLAGLEPTYEQYF
>TRBD2|TRBJ2-7|TRBV2|-
TGTGCCAGCAGTGAGGGACTAGCGGGGAACTACGAGCAGTACTTC
CASSEGLAGNYEQYF
>-|TRBJ1-1|TRBV28|-
TGTGCCAGCAGCCGAACCGGGCGGGGAATGAACACTGAAGCTTTCTTT
CASSRTGRGMNTEAFF
>TRBD2|TRBJ2-1|TRBV7-2|-
TGTGCCAGCAGCCCAGGACTAGCGGGAGTTGAGCAGTTCTTC
CASSPGLAGVEQFF
>-|TRBJ2-7|TRBV7-9|-
TGTGCCAGCAGCTCGCCCCTCGGGTACGAGCAGTACTTC
CASSSPLGYEQYF
>-|TRBJ2-7|TRBV13|-
TGTGCCAGCAGCTCTCTGGCGGGACCCTCCTACGAGCAGTACTTC
CASSSLAGPSYEQYF